The rows below give T cell receptor beta chains drawn from one sample of a study of OX40 agonist ivuxolimab in advanced cancers. Data came from immunoSEQ multiplex PCR; TCRdb stores just in-frame clones and leaves some out. The sample holds about 32,000 clones, 84% seen once. Sequenced material: CD4+ or CD8+ T cells sorted from blood, taken in a trial of the OX40 agonist ivuxolimab. The receptors stem from an adult with an advanced solid tumor such as melanoma, head and neck, liver or kidney cancer. The conserved cysteine and the conserved F or W are not part of the CDR3 here. D genes are given only for firm matches.

V,J,D,CDR3
TRBV5-6,TRBJ1-1,NA,ASSLTGYKNTEAF
TRBV11-2,TRBJ2-1,TRBD2,ASSRTSGNYNEQF
TRBV7-3,TRBJ2-7,NA,ASSLGGPGEQY
TRBV4-1,TRBJ2-1,NA,ASSQDAEEVYNEQF
TRBV2,TRBJ2-7,TRBD2,ASSDEAAGTSPEQY
TRBV14,TRBJ2-7,NA,ASSQSQGLLGEQY
TRBV4-1,TRBJ1-3,NA,ASNPTGYGNTIY
TRBV15,TRBJ2-7,NA,ATSRELSYEQY
TRBV6-5,TRBJ1-2,NA,ASSYYQTGNYGYT
TRBV30,TRBJ2-3,TRBD1,AWSQDRGGPDTQY
TRBV29-1,TRBJ1-2,NA,SVVEQGGNYGYT
TRBV5-4,NA,TRBD1,ASSVGQASSYEQY
TRBV2,TRBJ2-3,NA,ASSFSGTNTDTQY
TRBV25-1,TRBJ1-4,NA,ASSEYGGDEKLF
TRBV7-2,TRBJ1-5,NA,ASSLGTSTPNQPQH
TRBV18,TRBJ2-5,NA,ASSPPGRTQETQY
TRBV7-3,TRBJ2-5,TRBD1,ASSSRSIRRTGEPETQY
TRBV10-3,TRBJ2-2,TRBD2,AIWEGAISGELF
TRBV11-2,TRBJ2-7,NA,ASSSSHGENHEQY
TRBV7-2,TRBJ2-5,NA,ASSAGTDPGTQY
TRBV5-5,TRBJ2-3,TRBD1,ASSFGGQGQADTQY
TRBV7-9,TRBJ1-4,TRBD1,ASSNPQGPKLF
TRBV13,TRBJ2-7,TRBD1,ASSTRDSSYEQY
TRBV4-1,TRBJ2-7,NA,ASSQDNGVREQY
TRBV27,TRBJ1-5,NA,ASGRYQPQH
TRBV13,TRBJ1-4,TRBD1,ASRDRGNEKLF
TRBV2,TRBJ1-3,TRBD1,ASSYRQGSSGNTIY
TRBV7-9,TRBJ2-3,NA,ASSPHSGGTDTQY
TRBV15,TRBJ2-5,NA,ATSRGRESQETQY
TRBV7-9,TRBJ1-5,NA,ASSLGSTEPQH
TRBV9,TRBJ1-3,NA,ASSDGGLGGHSGNTIY
TRBV5-1,TRBJ1-6,TRBD1,ASSFGTGGGSPLH
TRBV5-1,TRBJ2-3,NA,ASSLGTGTHTDTQY
TRBV6-1,TRBJ1-1,TRBD1,ASSDRDNTEAF
TRBV11-1,TRBJ2-5,NA,ASSRSEETQY
TRBV4-1,TRBJ1-2,TRBD1,ASSQADSGGGGYT